The sequence of this T cell receptor (beta chain) was determined in a study of T-cell reconstitution after alpha-beta-depleted transplantation in children. Regarding the study as a whole: Expanded clones from the graft, numbering several hundred, reportedly supplied alpha-beta T cells about two months after transplant. Among T cells one year after transplant, newly produced cells accounted for most counts and diversity.

This clonotype has ten or more counts. The antigen is undetermined. The CDR3 totals 14 residues. The junction had 8 bases not matched to a gene; V was cut back by 6 bases and J by 4 bases. In germline, CDR1 is DFQATT, CDR2 SNEGSKA (reference sequence). The TCRbeta library was prepared with unique molecular identifiers. TCRdb used MiXCR to reprocess the PCR reads, holding one entry per CDR3 protein. The sample lists almost 500,000 distinct CDR3 sequences; 8% to 11% were seen once. This sample comprised PBMCs, obtained before TCRalphabeta/CD19-depleted stem cell transplant. This sequence joins TRBV20-1 and TRBJ2-1; 8 nucleotides line up with TRBD2. The origin of this receptor is a child younger than 10 with inherited bone marrow failure, due to receive a stem cell transplant. CDR3 coding DNA: TGCAGTGCATATCCCAGCGGGAGTTACAATGAGCAGTTCTTC. This codes for CSAYPSGSYNEQFF.